This T cell receptor (beta chain) stems from a study of blood T cells in healthy people across ages. Study-level findings and limits: Bulk PBMC profiling left naive and antigen-experienced comparisons inconclusive. Researchers report that TCR beta diversity correlated strongly with naive T cell percentage.

Sample-barcoded 5' priming and a J-beta primer mix drove a second PCR of 7 to 11 cycles. A template-switch adaptor containing 12 random nucleotides labeled each cDNA molecule. MiXCR, run by TCRdb on the 5' RACE reads, gives a single entry per CDR3 protein. The table has about 1,500,000 distinct CDR3 sequences, roughly 27% seen once. For this clonotype: Antigen specificity is unknown. The junction differs from germline at one of its ends, possibly a read error.

The germline V gene has CDR1 DFQATT and CDR2 SNEGSKA (reference sequence). The CDR3 is 15 amino acids. The sequence came from a woman in her twenties or thirties in good health. The sequencing sample was made of blood. The chain combines TRBV20-1 with TRBJ2-1; either TRBD1 or TRBD2 may supply D (6 bases each). CDR3 in amino acids: CSPREARGGNNEQFF. In nucleotides, the CDR3 is TGTAGTCCAAGAGAGGCCAGGGGAGGTAACAATGAGCAGTTCTTC.